What follows describes a single T cell receptor beta chain. The antigen remains undetermined. These data are taken from a study of identical twins. TCRdb passed the 5' RACE reads through MiXCR, listing each CDR3 protein once. The table records a few hundred thousand distinct CDR3 sequences, roughly 9.5% of them present only once. The germline CDR1 and CDR2 sequences are KGHDR and SFDVKD. With 9 bases clipped from V and 5 bases from J, the junction kept 3 bases outside the gene matches. This CDR3 contains 13 residues. Notes on the study in general: Memory repertoires lacked the insertion deficit that abundant cord blood beta clonotypes showed.

These same data were also listed under a study on yellow fever vaccine responses in identical twins. As that study records: Twins reportedly showed a vaccine T cell response that seemed partly convergent and partly personalized.

The V and J genes are TRBV24-1 and TRBJ1-5; 10 bases are a match to TRBD1. The receptor was derived from a woman in her late teens or twenties in good health. Sequenced input: PBMCs. The CDR3 sequence is CATRDRGDQPQHF. The DNA of the CDR3 is TGTGCCACCCGGGACAGGGGCGATCAGCCCCAGCATTTT.